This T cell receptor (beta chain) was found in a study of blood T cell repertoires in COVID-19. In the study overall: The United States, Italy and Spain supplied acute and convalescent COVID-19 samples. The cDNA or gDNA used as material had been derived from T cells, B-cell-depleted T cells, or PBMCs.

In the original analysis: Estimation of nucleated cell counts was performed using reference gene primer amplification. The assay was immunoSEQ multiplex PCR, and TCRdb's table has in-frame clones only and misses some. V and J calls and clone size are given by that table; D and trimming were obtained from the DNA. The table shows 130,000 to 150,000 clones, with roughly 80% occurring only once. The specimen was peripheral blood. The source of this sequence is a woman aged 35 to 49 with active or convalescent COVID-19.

The chain's CDR3 is CASSVQAQEAFF. The CDR3 nucleotides read TGTGCCAGCTCAGTACAAGCGCAGGAAGCTTTCTTT. The chain employs TRBV18 and TRBJ1-1; D ambiguous. This CDR3 has 12 amino acids. The V end was cut by 5 bases, the J end by 8 bases, with 12 bases between. Germline CDR1 KGHSH, CDR2 LQKENI.